Listed below are T cell receptor beta chains from one sample, sequenced in a study of T cells in Graves' hyperthyroidism and ophthalmopathy. A single record per CDR3 protein comes from TCRdb applying MiXCR to the multiplex PCR reads. In the table there are a few hundred thousand distinct CDR3 sequences, approximately 14% of which are singletons. Sequenced material: blood. The receptors here all came from a woman between 18 and 30 years old with Graves' hyperthyroidism. CDR3s include the opening cysteine and the closing phenylalanine or tryptophan. The D gene is left open where the match is weak. Size values are once, few and many counts, or a class for expanded clones, and some rows have none.

v_gene: TRBV19
j_gene: TRBJ2-1
abundance: few
d_gene: TRBD1
CDR3nt: TGTGCCAGTAGCCTACTGCCGGGACAGGGGTCCAATGAGCAGTTCTTC
CDR3aa: CASSLLPGQGSNEQFF

v_gene: TRBV28
j_gene: TRBJ2-6
abundance: many
d_gene: NA
CDR3nt: TGTGCCAGCAGTTTAGACCGAATGAGCTCTGGGGCCAACGTCCTGACTTTC
CDR3aa: CASSLDRMSSGANVLTF

v_gene: TRBV5-1
j_gene: TRBJ2-3
abundance: many
d_gene: TRBD2
CDR3nt: TGCGCCAGCAGCTCAGGACTAGCGGGATTCACAGATACGCAGTATTTT
CDR3aa: CASSSGLAGFTDTQYF

v_gene: TRBV7-2
j_gene: TRBJ2-5
abundance: many
d_gene: NA
CDR3nt: TGTGCCAGCAGCTTATTGGGCAGGAAGGAGACCCAGTACTTC
CDR3aa: CASSLLGRKETQYF

v_gene: TRBV7-3
j_gene: TRBJ2-7
abundance: many
d_gene: NA
CDR3nt: TGTGCCAGCAGCTTGGGGCCTTCCTACGAGCAGTACTTC
CDR3aa: CASSLGPSYEQYF

v_gene: TRBV12-5
j_gene: TRBJ2-1
abundance: many
d_gene: NA
CDR3nt: TGTGCTAGTGGTTTGTGGCCGTATGAGCAGTTCTTC
CDR3aa: CASGLWPYEQFF

v_gene: TRBV7-9
j_gene: TRBJ2-1
abundance: few
d_gene: NA
CDR3nt: TGTGCCAGCAGGCTACTAAGCTCCTACAATGAGCAGTTCTTC
CDR3aa: CASRLLSSYNEQFF

v_gene: TRBV5-1
j_gene: TRBJ2-3
abundance: NA
d_gene: NA
CDR3nt: TGCGCCAGCAGCTTGGGACATTTCTCGGGCACAGATACGCAGTATTTT
CDR3aa: CASSLGHFSGTDTQYF

v_gene: TRBV27
j_gene: TRBJ2-5
abundance: many
d_gene: NA
CDR3nt: TGTGCCAGCAGTCCCCGCCGGGGGAGGCAAGAGACCCAGTACTTC
CDR3aa: CASSPRRGRQETQYF

v_gene: TRBV5-1
j_gene: TRBJ2-2
abundance: few
d_gene: TRBD2
CDR3nt: TGCGCCAGCAGCCCGGTAGCGGGGAGCACCGGGGAGCTGTTTTTT
CDR3aa: CASSPVAGSTGELFF

v_gene: TRBV6-2/TRBV6-3
j_gene: TRBJ2-2
abundance: NA
d_gene: TRBD1
CDR3nt: TGTGCCAGCAGTTACCAGGGACAGGGGTCGACCACCGGGGAGCTGTTTTTT
CDR3aa: CASSYQGQGSTTGELFF

v_gene: TRBV6-6
j_gene: TRBJ1-2
abundance: NA
d_gene: NA
CDR3nt: TGTGCCAGCAGTTACATCCAGGTTGGCGGCTACACCTTC
CDR3aa: CASSYIQVGGYTF

v_gene: TRBV6-2/TRBV6-3
j_gene: TRBJ1-2
abundance: NA
d_gene: TRBD1
CDR3nt: TGTGCCAGCAGCCCTACCGGGACAGGGAGCTATGACTACACCTTC
CDR3aa: CASSPTGTGSYDYTF

v_gene: TRBV12-3/TRBV12-4
j_gene: TRBJ2-6
abundance: NA
d_gene: NA
CDR3nt: TGTGCCAGCAGCCTGACAGCCGGGGCGAACGTCCTGACTTTC
CDR3aa: CASSLTAGANVLTF

v_gene: TRBV7-3
j_gene: TRBJ2-7
abundance: NA
d_gene: NA
CDR3nt: TGTGCCAGCAGGGCTAGGTGGCCCCACGAGCAGTACTTC
CDR3aa: CASRARWPHEQYF

v_gene: TRBV11-2
j_gene: TRBJ1-3
abundance: many
d_gene: NA
CDR3nt: TGTGCCAGCAGCTTTCCGCCGGGGGCGGGTGGAAACACCATATATTTT
CDR3aa: CASSFPPGAGGNTIYF

v_gene: TRBV11-2
j_gene: TRBJ1-1
abundance: many
d_gene: NA
CDR3nt: TGTGCCAGCAGCTTTGGGAGCGGCACTGAAGCTTTCTTT
CDR3aa: CASSFGSGTEAFF